Each of the 4 T cell receptor beta chains below was sequenced from the same sample in a study of regulatory T cells in long-lasting Graves disease. This sample's time point: persistent/refractory GD, antithyroid drugs over 5 years with positive TRAb. TCR sequences were obtained from RNA taken from PBMCs. Relying on iRepertoire HTBI primers and Arm-PCR of CDR3 regions, the team built TCR beta libraries. In TCRdb, the multiplex PCR reads were re-called with MiXCR into one record per CDR3 protein. The table shows more than 650,000 distinct CDR3 sequences, with around 32% occurring only once. Specimen: peripheral blood mononuclear cells (PBMCs), collected when the disease was refractory, from a patient treated with antithyroid drugs. The receptors derive from a female donor with Graves disease.

V and J are TRBV20-1 and TRBJ2-3; TRBD1 is a possible D gene (7 bases). This CDR3 spans 14 amino acids. Trimming left V 5 bases short and J 2 bases short, with 14 bases between. The V gene's germline CDR1 is DFQATT and CDR2 SNEGSKA (reference sequence). The CDR3 is CSALTGRDTDTQYF. In DNA form, the CDR3 reads TGCAGTGCTCTGACAGGGCGGGACACAGATACGCAGTATTTT.

The rearrangement joins TRBV3-1 to TRBJ1-2, with D uncertain. Trimming left V 3 bases short and J 3 bases short, with 14 bases between. Germline CDR1 and CDR2: LGHDT and YNNKEL (reference sequence). This CDR3 is built from 15 residues. CDR3 bases: TGTGCCAGCAGCCAGTGGTCAAGGGAGCACTATGGCTACACCTTC. Translated: CASSQWSREHYGYTF.

CDR3 amino acids: CSASGTVGYEQYF. CDR3 bases: TGCAGTGCTAGCGGGACAGTTGGCTACGAGCAGTACTTC. The chain has TRBV20-1 and TRBJ2-7, with 7 bases fitting TRBD1. The CDR3 runs to 13 residues. Trimming removed 3 bases from V and 3 bases from J; junction bases left unmatched: 5. Germline-derived CDR1 and CDR2 are DFQATT and SNEGSKA (reference sequence).

The gene calls are TRBV9 and TRBJ2-3; 14 nucleotides match TRBD2. V lost 2 bases to trimming and J lost 2 bases; unmatched junction nucleotides: 4. Germline CDR1 SGDLS, CDR2 YYNGEE. The CDR3 consists of 17 residues. In nucleotides, the CDR3 is TGTGCCAGCAGCGTTCAGGGACTAGCGGGAGACACAGATACGCAGTATTTT. Protein: CASSVQGLAGDTDTQYF.